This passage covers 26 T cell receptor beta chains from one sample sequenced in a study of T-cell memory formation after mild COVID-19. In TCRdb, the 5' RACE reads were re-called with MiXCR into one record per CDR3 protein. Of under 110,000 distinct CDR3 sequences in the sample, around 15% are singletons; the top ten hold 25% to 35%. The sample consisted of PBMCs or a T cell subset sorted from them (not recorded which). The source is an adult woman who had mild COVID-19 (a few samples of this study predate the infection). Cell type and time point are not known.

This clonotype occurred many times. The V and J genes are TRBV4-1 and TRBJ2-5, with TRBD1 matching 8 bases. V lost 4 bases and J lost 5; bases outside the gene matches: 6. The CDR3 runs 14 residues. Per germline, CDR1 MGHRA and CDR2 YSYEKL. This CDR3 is CASSPDRARETQYF. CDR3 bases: TGCGCCAGCAGCCCGGACAGGGCGCGGGAGACCCAGTACTTC.

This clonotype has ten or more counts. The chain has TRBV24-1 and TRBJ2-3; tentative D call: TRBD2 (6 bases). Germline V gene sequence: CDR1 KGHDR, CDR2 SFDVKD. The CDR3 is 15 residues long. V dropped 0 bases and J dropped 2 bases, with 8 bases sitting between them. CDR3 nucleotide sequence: TGTGCCACCAGTGATTTGTCGGGGGACACAGATACGCAGTATTTT. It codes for CATSDLSGDTDTQYF.

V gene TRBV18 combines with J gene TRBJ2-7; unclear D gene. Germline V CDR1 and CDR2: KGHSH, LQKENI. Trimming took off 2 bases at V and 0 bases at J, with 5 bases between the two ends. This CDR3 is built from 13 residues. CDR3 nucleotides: TGTGCCAGCTCACCAGGGATCTCCTACGAGCAGTACTTC. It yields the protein CASSPGISYEQYF.

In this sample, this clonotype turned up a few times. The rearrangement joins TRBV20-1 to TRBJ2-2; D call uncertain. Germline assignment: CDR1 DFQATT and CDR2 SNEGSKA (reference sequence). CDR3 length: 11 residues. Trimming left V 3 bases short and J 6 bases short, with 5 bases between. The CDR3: CSASMAGELFF. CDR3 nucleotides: TGCAGTGCTAGTATGGCCGGGGAGCTGTTTTTT.

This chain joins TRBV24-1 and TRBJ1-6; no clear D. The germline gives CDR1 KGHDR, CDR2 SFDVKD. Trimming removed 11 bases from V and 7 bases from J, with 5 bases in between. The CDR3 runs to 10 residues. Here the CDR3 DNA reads TGTGCCAGACACAATTCACCCCTCCACTTT. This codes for CARHNSPLHF.

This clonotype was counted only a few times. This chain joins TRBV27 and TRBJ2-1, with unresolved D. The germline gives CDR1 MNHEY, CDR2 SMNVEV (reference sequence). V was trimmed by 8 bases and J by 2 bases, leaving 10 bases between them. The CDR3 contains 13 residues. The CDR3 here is CASRIGPYNEQFF. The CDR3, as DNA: TGTGCCAGCCGCATCGGACCCTACAATGAGCAGTTCTTC.

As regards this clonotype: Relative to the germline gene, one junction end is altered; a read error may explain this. The CDR3 sequence: CASSSRTEETKYF. Written as DNA, the CDR3 is TGTGCCAGTAGTAGCAGAACCGAGGAGACCAAGTACTTC. The chain carries TRBV19 and TRBJ2-5; D is unclear. The length of the CDR3 is 13 residues. Germline CDR1 LNHDA, CDR2 SQIVND (reference sequence).

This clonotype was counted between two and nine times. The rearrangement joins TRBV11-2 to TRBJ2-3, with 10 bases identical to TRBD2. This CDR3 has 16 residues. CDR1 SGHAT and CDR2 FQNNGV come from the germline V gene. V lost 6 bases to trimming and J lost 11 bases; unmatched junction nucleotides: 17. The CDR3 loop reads CASRDDGLADPIGQYF. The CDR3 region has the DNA TGTGCCAGCAGGGACGATGGACTAGCGGACCCTATAGGGCAGTATTTT.

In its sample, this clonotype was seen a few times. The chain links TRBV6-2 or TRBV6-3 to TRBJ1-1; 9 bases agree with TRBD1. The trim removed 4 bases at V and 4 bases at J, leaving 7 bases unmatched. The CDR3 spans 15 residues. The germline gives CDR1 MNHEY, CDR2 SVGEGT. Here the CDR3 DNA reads TGTGCCAGCAGTTTTTTCTTGACAGGGGGCACTGAAGCTTTCTTT. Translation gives CASSFFLTGGTEAFF.

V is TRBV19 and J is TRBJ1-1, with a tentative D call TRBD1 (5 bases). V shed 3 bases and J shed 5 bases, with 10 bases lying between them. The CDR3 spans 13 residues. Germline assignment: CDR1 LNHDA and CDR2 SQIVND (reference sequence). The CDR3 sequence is CASSIRGWTEAFF. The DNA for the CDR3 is TGTGCCAGTAGTATCCGGGGGTGGACTGAAGCTTTCTTT.

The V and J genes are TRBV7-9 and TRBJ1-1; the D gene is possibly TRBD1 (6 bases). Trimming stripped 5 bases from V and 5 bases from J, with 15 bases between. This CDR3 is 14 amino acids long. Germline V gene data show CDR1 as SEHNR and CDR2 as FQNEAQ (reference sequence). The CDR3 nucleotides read TGTGCCAGCAGCCAGCCCGACAGGCCTACTGAAGCTTTCTTT. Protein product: CASSQPDRPTEAFF.

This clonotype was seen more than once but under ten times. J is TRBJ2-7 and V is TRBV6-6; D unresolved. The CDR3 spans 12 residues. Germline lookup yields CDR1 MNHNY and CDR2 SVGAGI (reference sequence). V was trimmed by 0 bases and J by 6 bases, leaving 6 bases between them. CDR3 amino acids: CASSYSTGEQYF. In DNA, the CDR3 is TGTGCCAGCAGTTACTCGACGGGCGAGCAGTACTTC.

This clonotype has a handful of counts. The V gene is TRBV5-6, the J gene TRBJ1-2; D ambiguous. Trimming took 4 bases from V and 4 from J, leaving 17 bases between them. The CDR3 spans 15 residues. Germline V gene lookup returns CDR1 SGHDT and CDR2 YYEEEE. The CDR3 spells CASSIRDPGPYGYTF. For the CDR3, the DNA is TGTGCCAGCAGCATCCGGGATCCCGGCCCCTATGGCTACACCTTC.

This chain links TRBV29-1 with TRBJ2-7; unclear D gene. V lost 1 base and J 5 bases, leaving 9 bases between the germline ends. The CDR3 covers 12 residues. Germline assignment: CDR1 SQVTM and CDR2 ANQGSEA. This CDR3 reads CSVEGAPHEQYF. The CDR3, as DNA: TGCAGCGTTGAAGGGGCCCCTCACGAGCAGTACTTC.

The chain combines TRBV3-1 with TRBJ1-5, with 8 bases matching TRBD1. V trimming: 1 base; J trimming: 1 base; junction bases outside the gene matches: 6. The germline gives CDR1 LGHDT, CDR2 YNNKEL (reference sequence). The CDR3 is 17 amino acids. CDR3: CASSQGPGQASNQPQHF. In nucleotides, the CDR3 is TGTGCCAGCAGCCAAGGTCCGGGACAGGCCAGCAATCAGCCCCAGCATTTT.

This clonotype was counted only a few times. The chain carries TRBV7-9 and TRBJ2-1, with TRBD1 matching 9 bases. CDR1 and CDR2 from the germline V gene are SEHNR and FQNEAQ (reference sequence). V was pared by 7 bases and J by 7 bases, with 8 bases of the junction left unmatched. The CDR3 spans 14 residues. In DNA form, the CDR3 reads TGTGCCAGCAAGGGGACAGGGTTGGGGAATGAGCAGTTCTTC. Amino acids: CASKGTGLGNEQFF.

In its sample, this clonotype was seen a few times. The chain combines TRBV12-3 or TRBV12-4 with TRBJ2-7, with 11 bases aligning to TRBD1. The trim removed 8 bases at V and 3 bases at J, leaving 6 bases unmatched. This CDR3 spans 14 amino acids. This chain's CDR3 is CASAFGTGGYEQYF. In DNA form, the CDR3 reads TGTGCCAGCGCTTTCGGGACAGGGGGCTACGAGCAGTACTTC.

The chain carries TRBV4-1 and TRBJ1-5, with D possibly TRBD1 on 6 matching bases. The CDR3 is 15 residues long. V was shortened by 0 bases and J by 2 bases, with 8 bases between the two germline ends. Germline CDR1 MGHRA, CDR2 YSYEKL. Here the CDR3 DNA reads TGCGCCAGCAGCCAAGAAAGGACAGGCAATCAGCCCCAGCATTTT. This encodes CASSQERTGNQPQHF.

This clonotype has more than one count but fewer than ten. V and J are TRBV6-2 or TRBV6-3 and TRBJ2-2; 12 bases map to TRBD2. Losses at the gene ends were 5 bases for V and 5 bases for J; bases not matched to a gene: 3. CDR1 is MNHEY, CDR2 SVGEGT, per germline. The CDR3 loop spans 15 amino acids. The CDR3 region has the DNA TGTGCCAGCAGTACGGGACTAGCGGGTACCGGGGAGCTGTTTTTT. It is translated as CASSTGLAGTGELFF.

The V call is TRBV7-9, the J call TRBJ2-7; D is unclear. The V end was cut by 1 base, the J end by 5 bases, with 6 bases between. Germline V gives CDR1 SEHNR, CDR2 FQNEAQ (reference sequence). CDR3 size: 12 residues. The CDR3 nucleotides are TGTGCCAGCAGCTTAGGGACGCACGAGCAGTACTTC. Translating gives CASSLGTHEQYF.

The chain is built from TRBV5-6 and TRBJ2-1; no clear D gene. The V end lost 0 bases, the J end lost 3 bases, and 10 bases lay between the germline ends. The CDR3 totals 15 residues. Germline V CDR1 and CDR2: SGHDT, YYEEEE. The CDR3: CASSLDGHGYNEQFF. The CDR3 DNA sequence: TGTGCCAGCAGCTTGGATGGGCACGGCTACAATGAGCAGTTCTTC.

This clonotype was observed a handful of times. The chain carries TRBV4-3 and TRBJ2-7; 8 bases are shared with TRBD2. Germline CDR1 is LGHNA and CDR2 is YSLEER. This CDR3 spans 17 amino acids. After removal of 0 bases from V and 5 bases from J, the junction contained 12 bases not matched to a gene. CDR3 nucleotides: TGCGCCAGCAGCCAAGAATCCTCAGCGGGAGTTAGGAACGAGCAGTACTTC. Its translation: CASSQESSAGVRNEQYF.

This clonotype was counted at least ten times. Here the CDR3 DNA reads TGTGCCAGCAGCCCCCCCACGGGGGTCTACAATGAGCAGTTCTTC. Amino acid sequence: CASSPPTGVYNEQFF. V is TRBV9 and J is TRBJ2-1; D might be TRBD2 (6 bases). The CDR3 length is 15 residues. V was clipped by 4 bases and J by 3 bases, with 14 bases between them. Germline values: CDR1 SGDLS, CDR2 YYNGEE.

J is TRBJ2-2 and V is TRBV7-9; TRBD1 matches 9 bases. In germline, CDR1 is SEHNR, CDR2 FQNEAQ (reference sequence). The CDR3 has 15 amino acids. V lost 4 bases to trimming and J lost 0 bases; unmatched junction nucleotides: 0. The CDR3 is CASSWDRANTGELFF. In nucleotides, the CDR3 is TGTGCCAGCAGCTGGGACAGGGCGAACACCGGGGAGCTGTTTTTT.

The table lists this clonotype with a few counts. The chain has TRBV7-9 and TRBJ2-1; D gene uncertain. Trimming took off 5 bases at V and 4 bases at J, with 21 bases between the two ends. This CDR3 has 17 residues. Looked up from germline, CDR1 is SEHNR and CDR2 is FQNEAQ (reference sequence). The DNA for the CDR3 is TGTGCCAGCAGCCCCACCACCGCGACGGAACCGTACAATGAGCAGTTCTTC. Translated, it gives CASSPTTATEPYNEQFF. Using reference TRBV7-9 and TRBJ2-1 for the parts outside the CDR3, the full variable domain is DTGVSQNPRHKITKRGQNVTFRCDPISEHNRLYWYRQTLGQGPEFLTYFQNEAQLEKSRLLSDRFSAERPKGSFSTLEIQRTEQGDSAMYLCASSPTTATEPYNEQFFGPGTRLTVL.

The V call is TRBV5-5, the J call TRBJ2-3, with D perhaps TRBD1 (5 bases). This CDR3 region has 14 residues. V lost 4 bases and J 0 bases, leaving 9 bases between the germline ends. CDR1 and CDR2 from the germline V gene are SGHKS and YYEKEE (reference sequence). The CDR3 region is CASSPGFSTDTQYF. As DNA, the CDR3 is TGTGCCAGCAGCCCAGGGTTTAGCACAGATACGCAGTATTTT.